The 21 T cell receptor beta chains below come from one sample, sequenced in a study of blood T cell repertoires in COVID-19. Measured with immunoSEQ multiplex PCR; TCRdb has only the in-frame clones, and not every one. Of under 200,000 clones in the sample, 80% to 85% are singletons; the top ten hold 2.9%. The material sequenced was peripheral blood. Source of these receptors: a woman aged 60-70 years with acute or convalescent COVID-19.

The rearrangement uses TRBV7-2 and TRBJ2-6, with D perhaps TRBD1 (6 bases). The germline V gene encodes CDR1 SGHTA and CDR2 FQGNSA. The V gene lost 5 bases and the J gene lost 4 bases, with 15 bases spanning the gap. The CDR3 consists of 16 residues. The CDR3 bases are TGTGCCAGCAGCCCTCAGGGGCTTGGGGGGGCCAACGTCCTGACTTTC. This sequence encodes CASSPQGLGGANVLTF.

The CDR3 nucleotides read TGTGCCAGCTCACCGGGGGGGAGTACAGATACGCAGTATTTT. Protein product: CASSPGGSTDTQYF. The chain employs TRBV18 and TRBJ2-3, with 7 bases that match TRBD2. Germline V CDR1 and CDR2: KGHSH, LQKENI. With V trimmed by 3 bases and J by 3 bases, 3 bases remained unmatched. The CDR3 covers 14 residues.

In its sample, this clone was seen once. The rearrangement links TRBV5-6 to TRBJ2-5; D might be TRBD2 (6 bases). There are 17 residues in the CDR3. Germline V gives CDR1 SGHDT, CDR2 YYEEEE. Trimming left V 2 bases short and J 5 bases short, with 22 bases between. The CDR3 reads CASSFGAWGRLGETQYF. In nucleotides, the CDR3 is TGTGCCAGCAGCTTTGGGGCGTGGGGGAGGCTTGGGGAGACCCAGTACTTC.

The chain employs TRBV19 and TRBJ1-5; TRBD1 is a possible D gene (5 bases). This CDR3 spans 13 amino acids. Germline lookup yields CDR1 LNHDA and CDR2 SQIVND (reference sequence). Trimming cost V 7 bases and J 7 bases, with 14 bases left between them. The CDR3 spells CASMWQGGQPQHF. Here the CDR3 DNA reads TGTGCCAGTATGTGGCAGGGAGGACAGCCCCAGCATTTT.

The chain is built from TRBV7-2 and TRBJ2-2, with TRBD1 matching over 7 bases. There are 16 residues in the CDR3. Germline values: CDR1 SGHTA, CDR2 FQGNSA. V lost 5 bases and J lost 5; bases outside the gene matches: 11. CDR3 nucleotide sequence: TGTGCCAGCAGCGACGGGACAGTTGGGACAACCGGGGAGCTGTTTTTT. This codes for CASSDGTVGTTGELFF.

CDR3: CASSPLGVAGTGITDTQYF. The DNA for the CDR3 is TGTGCCAGCTCACCGTTGGGGGTAGCCGGGACAGGGATCACAGATACGCAGTATTTT. This chain links TRBV18 with TRBJ2-3; 9 bases match TRBD1. The CDR3 loop spans 19 amino acids. In germline, CDR1 is KGHSH, CDR2 LQKENI. V lost 3 bases to trimming and J lost 2 bases; unmatched junction nucleotides: 15.

The chain links TRBV5-1 to TRBJ1-3; 8 bases map to TRBD1. After removal of 4 bases from V and 4 bases from J, the junction contained 4 bases not matched to a gene. The CDR3 spans 14 residues. Germline assignment: CDR1 SGHRS and CDR2 YFSETQ. As DNA, the CDR3 is TGCGCCAGCAGCCGGACAGGGTCAGGAAACACCATATATTTT. Protein product: CASSRTGSGNTIYF. The whole variable domain, filled in from reference TRBV5-1 and TRBJ1-3, reads KAGVTQTPRYLIKTRGQQVTLSCSPISGHRSVSWYQQTPGQGLQFLFEYFSETQRNKGNFPGRFSGRQFSNSRSEMNVSTLELGDSALYLCASSRTGSGNTIYFGEGSWLTVV.

This rearrangement joins TRBV6-5 to TRBJ2-7; D not certain. Trimming cost V 2 bases and J 0 bases, with 11 bases left between them. The CDR3 is 15 residues long. Germline-derived CDR1 and CDR2 are MNHEY and SVGAGI. The CDR3 reads CASSYTQTSSYEQYF. The CDR3, as DNA: TGTGCCAGCAGTTACACTCAAACGAGCTCCTACGAGCAGTACTTC.

This chain connects TRBV12-2 to TRBJ1-3; the table's D call TRBD1 went unverified against the DNA. TRBV12-2 is designated a pseudogene. The CDR3 has 16 amino acids. CDR3 bases: TGTGCAAGTCGCTTAGCCCTCAGGGGTGTCGGAAACACCATATATTTT. This translates into CASRLALRGVGNTIYF.

V usage is TRBV9 and J usage is TRBJ1-4; 7 nucleotides agree with TRBD1. The germline gives CDR1 SGDLS, CDR2 YYNGEE. Trimming took 3 bases from V and 5 from J; bases not matched to a gene: 10. This CDR3 is 16 amino acids long. The CDR3 DNA reads TGTGCCAGCAGCGCCTACCCCGCGACAGGGAATGAAAAACTGTTTTTT. The encoded protein is CASSAYPATGNEKLFF.

The gene calls are TRBV6-2 or TRBV6-3 and TRBJ2-7; 9 bases map to TRBD1. The V and J ends lost 0 bases and 5 bases, in that order; junction bases with no gene match: 8. The CDR3 runs 16 residues. Germline-derived CDR1 and CDR2 are MNHEY and SVGEGT. The CDR3 reads CASSYSRDRAHHEQYF. Written as DNA, the CDR3 is TGTGCCAGCAGTTACTCCCGGGACAGGGCTCACCACGAGCAGTACTTC.

CDR3 DNA: TGCGCCAGCAGCCAAGATATCGCACGGGGAACTGAAGCTTTCTTT. Translating it yields CASSQDIARGTEAFF. The chain recombines TRBV4-3 with TRBJ1-1; the D is unclear. The V and J ends lost 0 bases and 5 bases respectively, with 13 bases between them. The CDR3 is 15 amino acids. From germline, CDR1 is LGHNA and CDR2 YSLEER.

The chain links TRBV15 to TRBJ2-3, with 11 bases aligning to TRBD2. Germline lookup yields CDR1 LNHNV and CDR2 YYDKDF (reference sequence). Trimming took 2 bases from V and 4 from J; bases not matched to a gene: 5. The CDR3 is 16 residues long. In DNA form, the CDR3 reads TGTGCCACCAGCAGACCTAGCGGGGGGTGGGCAGATACGCAGTATTTT. It specifies CATSRPSGGWADTQYF.

V gene TRBV2 combines with J gene TRBJ2-1, with 7 bases matching TRBD1. CDR1 and CDR2 (germline): SNHLY, FYNNEI. The CDR3 contains 14 residues. J was trimmed by 5 bases and V by 6 bases; bases with no gene match: 7. CDR3 amino acids: CASRTGFPHNEQFF. In DNA, the CDR3 is TGTGCCAGCAGGACAGGGTTCCCTCACAATGAGCAGTTCTTC.

This clone showed up just a few times. In the same sample, other DNA sequences code for this CDR3. The rearrangement joins TRBV3-1 (or the pseudogene TRBV3-2) to TRBJ1-6, with D maybe TRBD1 (5 bases). Per the germline V gene, CDR1 is LGHDT and CDR2 is YNNKEL (reference sequence). Trimming stripped 1 base from V and 7 bases from J, with 14 bases between. CDR3 length: 16 residues. The DNA of the CDR3 is TGTGCCAGCAGCCAAGGACGGGGGGTTGGAAATTCACCCCTCCACTTT. Its translation: CASSQGRGVGNSPLHF.

The chain recombines TRBV24-1 with TRBJ1-5; the match to TRBD1 covers 8 bases. J lost 0 bases, V lost 3 bases, and 9 bases had no gene match. The CDR3 length is 18 residues. Germline CDR1 KGHDR, CDR2 SFDVKD. CDR3 nucleotides: TGTGCCACCAGTGATACACTTGGACAGGGCGATAGCAATCAGCCCCAGCATTTT. It yields the protein CATSDTLGQGDSNQPQHF.

This clone was detected a few times. J is TRBJ2-1 and V is TRBV27; 8 nucleotides match TRBD2. Germline CDR1 and CDR2: MNHEY and SMNVEV (reference sequence). The junction had 19 bases not matched to a gene; V was cut back by 5 bases and J by 4 bases. CDR3 length: 19 amino acids. The CDR3 protein is CASSLGLASGGARYNEQFF. The CDR3 region has the DNA TGTGCCAGCAGTCTAGGGCTAGCTTCGGGGGGGGCGAGGTACAATGAGCAGTTCTTC.

The genes are TRBV3-1 (or the pseudogene TRBV3-2) and TRBJ2-3, with TRBD2 as a possible D gene (6 bases). Germline-derived CDR1 and CDR2 are LGHDT and YNNKEL (reference sequence). The CDR3 loop spans 15 amino acids. The ends were cut back, 8 bases at V and 2 bases at J, with 17 bases in the middle. The CDR3 sequence: CASRHRGTPTDTQYF. The CDR3 DNA sequence: TGTGCCAGCCGGCACCGGGGGACCCCCACAGATACGCAGTATTTT.

The V call is TRBV3-1 (or the pseudogene TRBV3-2), the J call TRBJ1-2; TRBD1 matches 11 bases. Trimming at V came to 0 bases and at J to 6 bases, leaving 18 bases not matched to a gene. The CDR3 is made up of 20 amino acids. Germline V gene data show CDR1 as LGHDT and CDR2 as YNNKEL (reference sequence). The CDR3 DNA follows: TGTGCCAGCAGCCAAGACGGGGCGATGGTCCGGACAGGGGGCATGAATGGCTACACCTTC. It translates to CASSQDGAMVRTGGMNGYTF.

The chain recombines TRBV14 with TRBJ1-5; D may be TRBD1 (6 bases). CDR3 size: 13 residues. Trimming stripped 4 bases from V and 8 bases from J, with 12 bases between. Germline CDR1 reads SGHDN; CDR2 reads FVKESK. CDR3 residues: CASSRQVWEPQHF. CDR3 coding DNA: TGTGCCAGCAGCCGACAGGTCTGGGAGCCCCAGCATTTT. The entire variable domain, with the rest obtained from reference TRBV14 and TRBJ1-5, is as follows: EAGVTQFPSHSVIEKGQTVTLRCDPISGHDNLYWYRRVMGKEIKFLLHFVKESKQDESGMPNNRFLAERTGGTYSTLKVQPAELEDSGVYFCASSRQVWEPQHFGDGTRLSIL.

This rearrangement joins TRBV2 to TRBJ2-2, with D possibly TRBD2 on 5 matching bases. The CDR3 loop spans 15 amino acids. Germline values: CDR1 SNHLY, CDR2 FYNNEI. Between the trimmed V and J ends, which lost 2 bases and 1 base, there was a span of 8 bases. The CDR3 here is CASSEWAGNTGELFF. Here the CDR3 DNA reads TGTGCCAGCAGTGAATGGGCGGGGAACACCGGGGAGCTGTTTTTT.